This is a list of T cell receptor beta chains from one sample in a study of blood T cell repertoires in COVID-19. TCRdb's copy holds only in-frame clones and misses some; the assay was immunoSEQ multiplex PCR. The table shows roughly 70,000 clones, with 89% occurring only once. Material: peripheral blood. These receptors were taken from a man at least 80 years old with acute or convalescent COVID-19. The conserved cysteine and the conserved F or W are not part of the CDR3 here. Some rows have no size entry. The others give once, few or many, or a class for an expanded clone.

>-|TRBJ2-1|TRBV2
ASSPDNYNEQF
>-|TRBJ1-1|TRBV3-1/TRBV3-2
ASSRRGLNEAF
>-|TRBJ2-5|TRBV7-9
ASSLEGSGGLETQY
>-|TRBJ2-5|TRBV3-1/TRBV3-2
ASSQGGLDAETQY
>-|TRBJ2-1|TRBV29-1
SVSLASNEQF
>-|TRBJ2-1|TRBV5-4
ASSMGQGTYNEQF
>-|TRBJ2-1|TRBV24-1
ATSDQRQGAGNEQF
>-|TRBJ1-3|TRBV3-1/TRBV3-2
ASSPRRAGAGNTIY
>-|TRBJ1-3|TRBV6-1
ASSDTVGRTTGNTIY
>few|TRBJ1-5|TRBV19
ATNLRGDQPQH
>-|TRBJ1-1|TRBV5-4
ASSPTGGEGTEAF
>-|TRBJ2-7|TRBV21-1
ASSKENSSYEQY
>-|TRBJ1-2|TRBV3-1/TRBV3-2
ASSSAGEGYT
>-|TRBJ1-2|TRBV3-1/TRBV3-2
ASSGQGYGYT
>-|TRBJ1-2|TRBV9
ASSVEEGNAYGYT
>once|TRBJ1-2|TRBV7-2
ASSLAAGNYGYT
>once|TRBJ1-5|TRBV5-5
ASSLLATGGNQPQH
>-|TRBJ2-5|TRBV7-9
ASSFGQGQETQY
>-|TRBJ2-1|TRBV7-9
ASSPPFNYNEQF
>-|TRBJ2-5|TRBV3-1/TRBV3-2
ASIGQGETQY
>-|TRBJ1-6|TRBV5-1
ASSLDQGGNSPLH
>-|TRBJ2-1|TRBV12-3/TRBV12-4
ASSRNNNEQF
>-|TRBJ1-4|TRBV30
AWSTGTGHEKLF
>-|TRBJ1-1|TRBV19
ASSINRGARTEAF
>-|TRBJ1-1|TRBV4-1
ASSQESVLKNTEAF
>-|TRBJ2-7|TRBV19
ASSLAGQLYEQY
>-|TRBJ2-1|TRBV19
ASSPGQGREHEQF
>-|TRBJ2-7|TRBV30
ASRGTGFAYEQY
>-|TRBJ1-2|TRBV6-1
ASSEYRVNYGYT
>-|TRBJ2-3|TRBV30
AWSEGLVDTQY
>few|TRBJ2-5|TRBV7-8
ASSLVDGGQTQY
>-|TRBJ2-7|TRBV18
ASSLDATGTYEQY
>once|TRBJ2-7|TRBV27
ASSLEQGSPYEQY
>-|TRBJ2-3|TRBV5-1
ASSAGVANTDTQY
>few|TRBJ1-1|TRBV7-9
ASSGQGASTEAF
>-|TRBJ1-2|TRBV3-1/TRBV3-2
ASSPERRFNYGYT
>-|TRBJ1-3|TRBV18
ASSPNDRVSGNTIY
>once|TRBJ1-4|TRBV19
ASYNEKLF
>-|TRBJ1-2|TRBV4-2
ASSQDRTEDYGYT
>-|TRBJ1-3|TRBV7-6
ASSSLPGQKNTIY
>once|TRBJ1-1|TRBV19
ASSIRRERTEAF
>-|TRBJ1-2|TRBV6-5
ATSGTPTNYGYT
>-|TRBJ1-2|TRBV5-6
ASSLAAVANYGYT